The TCR beta chain described here comes from a study of T-cell memory formation after mild COVID-19. TCRdb reprocessed the 5' RACE reads via MiXCR and lists one record per CDR3 protein. Of about 560,000 distinct CDR3 sequences in the sample, roughly 20% were seen once. CDR3 size: 16 residues. Unmatched junction bases numbered 12, after V lost 6 bases and J lost 4 bases. Per the germline V gene, CDR1 is SNHLY and CDR2 is FYNNEI. The source material was PBMCs or a T cell subset sorted from them (not recorded which). This chain links TRBV2 with TRBJ2-3; 8 nucleotides line up with TRBD2. The sequence came from an adult woman who had mild COVID-19 (a few samples of this study predate the infection). Cell type and time point are not known. The CDR3 is CASSLALRGASDTQYF. The DNA for the CDR3 is TGTGCCAGCAGCCTCGCTTTGCGGGGGGCATCAGATACGCAGTATTTT. The full variable domain, its missing parts supplied by reference TRBV2 and TRBJ2-3, is EPEVTQTPSHQVTQMGQEVILRCVPISNHLYFYWYRQILGQKVEFLVSFYNNEISEKSEIFDDQFSVERPDGSNFTLKIRSTKLEDSAMYFCASSLALRGASDTQYFGPGTRLTVL.